This T cell receptor beta chain was captured in a study of control samples from healthy donors and cancer patients. Produced via immunoSEQ multiplex PCR; TCRdb's table is partial and in-frame only. The data contain some 150,000 clones, 90% to 95% of them singletons. This clone occurred once. The sample has other DNA sequences that encode this CDR3 too. Trimming took 4 bases from V and 4 from J, leaving 3 bases between them. Germline V gives CDR1 LGHDT, CDR2 YNNKEL (reference sequence). The CDR3 extends over 11 amino acids. V usage is TRBV3-1 (or the pseudogene TRBV3-2) and J usage is TRBJ2-3; D not resolved. The specimen sequenced was blood. The clonotype was recovered from a woman aged 25 to 39 in good health. The CDR3 DNA reads TGTGCCAGCAGCCGGGCAGATACGCAGTATTTT. Its protein is CASSRADTQYF.